This is a list of T cell receptor beta chains from one sample in a study of blood T cell repertoires in COVID-19. Repertoires were generated with immunoSEQ multiplex PCR, while TCRdb's copy carries only in-frame clones and drops some. The top ten hold around 3.9% of the sample, which has roughly 100,000 clones, around 86% seen once. The sequenced sample was peripheral blood. These receptors all come from a man between 45 and 60 years old with acute or convalescent COVID-19. The CDR3 runs from the conserved cysteine through the conserved F or W. D genes are given only for firm matches. A clone size is listed for some rows: how often the clone was seen (once, few, many), or a class if it is expanded.

>TRBJ1-6|NA|NA|TRBV7-3
CASSSLRNSPLHF
TGTGCCAGCAGCTCACTGAGGAATTCACCCCTCCACTTT
>TRBJ2-1|NA|NA|TRBV19
CASRASYNEQFF
TGTGCCAGTAGGGCCTCCTACAATGAGCAGTTCTTC
>TRBJ2-1|NA|NA|TRBV6-1
CASSEEGLWNNEQFF
TGTGCCAGCAGTGAAGAGGGGCTTTGGAACAATGAGCAGTTCTTC
>TRBJ2-5|NA|NA|TRBV9
CASSVEDGAGETQYF
TGTGCCAGCAGCGTAGAGGATGGGGCAGGAGAGACCCAGTACTTC
>TRBJ2-7|NA|NA|TRBV3-1/TRBV3-2
CASSQESALAGEQYF
TGTGCCAGCAGCCAAGAGTCAGCCCTAGCTGGTGAGCAGTACTTC
>TRBJ1-3|NA|TRBD1|TRBV30
CACTQGRSGNTIYF
TGTGCCTGTACACAGGGGAGGTCTGGAAACACCATATATTTT
>TRBJ1-5|NA|NA|TRBV19
CASKGRGQSWGNQPQHF
TGTGCCAGTAAAGGCAGGGGTCAATCCTGGGGCAATCAGCCCCAGCATTTT
>TRBJ2-3|few|NA|TRBV28
CASSSHTSPNTQYF
TGTGCCAGCAGTTCGCATACTAGTCCAAATACGCAGTATTTT
>TRBJ1-1|once|NA|TRBV5-1
CASSSEGTEAFF
TGCGCCAGCAGCTCGGAGGGCACTGAAGCTTTCTTT
>TRBJ2-7|NA|TRBD2|TRBV12-5
CASGPGERGGLYEQYF
TGTGCTAGTGGCCCTGGGGAGCGGGGGGGCCTGTACGAGCAGTACTTC
>TRBJ2-7|NA|TRBD2|TRBV25-1
CASSKGTTHSYEQYF
TGTGCCAGCTCTAAGGGGACTACTCACTCCTACGAGCAGTACTTC
>TRBJ1-1|NA|NA|TRBV9
CASSVSGGLTEAFF
TGTGCCAGCAGCGTCAGTGGGGGCTTGACTGAAGCTTTCTTT
>TRBJ2-7|NA|TRBD2|TRBV9
CASSSPSGADPDEQYF
TGTGCCAGCAGCTCCCCTAGCGGGGCCGACCCAGACGAGCAGTACTTC
>TRBJ2-1|NA|TRBD1|TRBV6-5
CASNQDRGDEQFF
TGTGCCAGCAATCAGGACAGGGGCGATGAGCAGTTCTTC
>TRBJ1-2|NA|NA|TRBV9
CASSVDRVNYGYTF
TGTGCCAGCAGCGTAGACAGGGTTAACTATGGCTACACCTTC